This record concerns one T cell receptor (beta chain) sequence. Its specific antigen is unknown. The record has no base qualities; no much larger clone is one base away. CDR1 and CDR2 are drawn from the germline V gene: SGHAT, FQNNGV. Inclusive of the bounding cysteine and phenylalanine, the CDR3 is 13 residues long. The kept DNA is CDR3 alone, 39 bases in frame from the first base. From V the trimming removes 8 bases and from J it removes 2 bases, while the gene matches leave 5 bases of the junction unaccounted for. The time point label of this sample denotes: cycle 4 day 1 (C4D1), after six to seven weeks of nivolumab. Every trial patient had relapsed after autologous stem cell transplantation, and cohorts A, B and C differed in prior brentuximab vedotin exposure. The trial cohort was composed of roughly 60 patients with relapsed/refractory classical Hodgkin lymphoma, for whom complete response, partial response or progressive disease was recorded as best overall response. Trial patients were treated with single-agent nivolumab in the multi-cohort phase II CheckMate 205 trial. An independent review committee assessed best overall response using the 2007 International Working Group response criteria. Trial PBMCs were obtained immediately prior to nivolumab initiation (C1D1) and on therapy at cycle 2 day 1 and cycle 4 day 1. After peripheral blood was drawn into 8 mL Vacutainer Cell Preparation Tubes, PBMCs were isolated by centrifugation and then cryopreserved.

The Qiagen DNeasy kit was used to extract genomic DNA both from unsorted PBMCs and from the negatively selected CD4+ and CD8+ fractions. Using primers that anneal to V and J segments, immunoSEQ multiplex PCR amplified the TCR beta CDR3 regions. A synthetic immune receptor repertoire was used to minimize amplification bias, and any residual bias was removed computationally once sequencing was done. Processing in the source paper ran as follows. Repertoire diversity was quantified as the Shannon entropy index using custom Python scripts. Unsorted, CD4+ and CD8+ repertoires were analyzed separately, except in combined analyses where CD4+ and CD8+ sequences were merged in silico. A clone was considered expanded if an increase in frequency of at least 2-fold after treatment relative to C1D1 was found, and a pseudocount of 0.5 was applied to clones undetected at baseline. Clones with 0 or 1 copy at C1D1 were defined as singleton clones, while clones with 2 or more copies were defined as non-singleton clones. Clones expanded in unsorted samples were assigned a CD4+, CD8+ or unknown annotation through matching of protein sequences in sorted samples from the same patient. Diversity changes from C1D1 to C4D1 were tested in paired samples using Wilcoxon tests. TCRdb provides this immuneACCESS table in a form limited to in-frame rearrangements. Some clones are lacking; in checked studies, under half of them reflect an unresolved V gene, and why the rest are absent is not known. That table gives V, J and clone size, and the DNA gave D and trimming. A total of about 24,000 clones appear in this sample, about 72% of them only once. Roughly 29% of the sample belongs to the ten largest clones.

The sample is drawn from a study of PD-1 blockade in classical Hodgkin lymphoma (dated by TCRdb to 2019 to 2021). At the level of the whole study: Nivolumab dosing was 3 mg/kg intravenously every 2 weeks, continuing until either disease progression or unacceptable toxicity. A peripheral blood immune signature of response to PD-1 blockade in classical Hodgkin lymphoma was defined using TCR beta sequencing and CyTOF. Here is what the overall study found, with its caveats: Baseline TCR diversity was reported to be lower in newly diagnosed patients than in healthy donors and to be lower still in relapsed/refractory patients. The study covered only a single clinical trial cohort, and the causes of the repertoire differences, possibly disease activity or prior therapy, were still not defined. Lower diversity was seen in patients whose nivolumab began less than 1 year after ASCT, and these patients were left out of later analyses so that immune reconstitution would not confound the results. A significant rise by C4D1 was seen in CD4+ but not CD8+ TCR diversity (p=0.0027 vs p=0.16), with the rise being most apparent in complete responders (p=0.02). Trial patients with a complete response had baseline diversity similar to that of newly diagnosed patients, while partial responders and progressors had significantly lower diversity.

This TCR derives from a human donor with classical Hodgkin lymphoma. Sample: peripheral blood mononuclear cells (PBMCs), taken before the fourth cycle of nivolumab. Recombination connected TRBV11-2 to TRBJ1-2; 7 bases in the middle match TRBD1. The encoded CDR3 is CASDQGGNYGYTF. At the DNA level, the sequence is TGTGCCAGCGACCAGGGGGGGAACTATGGCTACACCTTC.